Shown below are 22 T cell receptor beta chains from a single sample sequenced in a study of blood T cell repertoires in COVID-19. The data were produced by immunoSEQ multiplex PCR, yet TCRdb's version contains in-frame clones alone and is incomplete. The table lists fewer than 200,000 clones, 70% to 85% of them singletons, with around 1.2% in the top ten. The sample taken for sequencing was peripheral blood. Receptors originate from a man in his sixties who had recovered from COVID-19.

The V gene is TRBV9, the J gene TRBJ2-7; no clear D. The V gene's germline CDR1 is SGDLS and CDR2 YYNGEE. The CDR3 sequence is 14 residues long. The germline V and J ends were trimmed by 0 bases and 1 base, with 8 bases remaining between them. The CDR3, as DNA: TGTGCCAGCAGCGTAGCTGCGGTATCCTACGAGCAGTACTTC. Translating it yields CASSVAAVSYEQYF.

This clone was observed a handful of times. This sequence joins TRBV9 and TRBJ1-3; tentative D call: TRBD1 (5 bases). There are 16 residues in the CDR3. CDR1 is SGDLS, CDR2 YYNGEE, per germline. Trimming stripped 4 bases from V and 0 bases from J, with 14 bases between. CDR3 sequence: CASSPSGAASGNTIYF. CDR3 in DNA: TGTGCCAGCAGCCCGAGCGGGGCAGCCTCTGGAAACACCATATATTTT.

This clone was counted a single time. V usage is TRBV5-1 and J usage is TRBJ2-5; TRBD2 matches 10 bases. Germline-derived CDR1 and CDR2 are SGHRS and YFSETQ. Trimming took 6 bases from V and 0 from J; bases not matched to a gene: 5. CDR3 size: 15 residues. The CDR3: CASTLAGGNQETQYF. CDR3 DNA sequence: TGCGCCAGCACCTTAGCGGGGGGTAACCAAGAGACCCAGTACTTC.

The chain uses TRBV12-5 and TRBJ1-2; weak D call: TRBD1 (6 bases). The germline V and J ends were trimmed by 0 bases and 3 bases, with 11 bases remaining between them. The length of the CDR3 is 15 residues. Per germline, CDR1 LGHNT and CDR2 FRNRAP. CDR3 nucleotides: TGTGCTAGTGGTTTGGTTAGGGGGACGTACTATGGCTACACCTTC. This gives the protein CASGLVRGTYYGYTF.

The chain joins TRBV12-3 or TRBV12-4 to TRBJ1-1; D not resolved. V was clipped by 3 bases and J by 1 base, with 6 bases between them. The CDR3 is 13 residues long. The CDR3 region is CASSLSGNTEAFF. The CDR3, as DNA: TGTGCCAGCAGTTTGAGCGGGAACACTGAAGCTTTCTTT.

This chain joins TRBV9 and TRBJ2-5; possible D gene TRBD1, 5 bases. Germline V CDR1 and CDR2: SGDLS, YYNGEE. Between the trimmed V and J ends, which lost 3 bases and 5 bases, there was a span of 5 bases. CDR3 size: 11 residues. The CDR3, as DNA: TGTGCCAGCAGCGAGGGGGAGACCCAGTACTTC. It translates to CASSEGETQYF. The full variable domain, completed using reference TRBV9 and TRBJ2-5, is DSGVTQTPKHLITATGQRVTLRCSPRSGDLSVYWYQQSLDQGLQFLIQYYNGEERAKGNILERFSAQQFPDLHSELNLSSLELGDSALYFCASSEGETQYFGPGTRLLVL.

The genes are TRBV7-2 and TRBJ2-5; D is unclear. Trimming cost V 3 bases and J 5 bases, with 10 bases left between them. The CDR3 is made up of 13 amino acids. CDR1 is SGHTA, CDR2 FQGNSA, per germline. The CDR3: CASSFGSWETQYF. DNA of the CDR3: TGTGCCAGCAGCTTCGGGTCTTGGGAGACCCAGTACTTC.

The J gene is TRBJ1-1, the V gene TRBV6-5, with unresolved D. Germline assignment: CDR1 MNHEY and CDR2 SVGAGI. V was pared by 4 bases and J by 4 bases, with 16 bases between. The length of the CDR3 is 15 residues. CDR3 DNA: TGTGCCAGCAGTTCCTCCTTGACGGCGGGCACTGAAGCTTTCTTT. Translated, it gives CASSSSLTAGTEAFF.

The table lists this clone with a few counts. The chain links TRBV7-2 to TRBJ2-1; 12 nucleotides align to TRBD2. This CDR3 has 16 residues. V gave up 5 bases and J gave up 5 bases; unmatched junction bases: 7. Germline V gene lookup returns CDR1 SGHTA and CDR2 FQGNSA. CDR3 amino acids: CASSDRTSGVHNEQFF. For the CDR3, the DNA is TGTGCCAGCAGCGATCGGACTAGCGGGGTACACAATGAGCAGTTCTTC.

J is TRBJ1-2 and V is TRBV5-6; no clear D. The CDR3 is 13 residues long. Trimming left V 1 base short and J 4 bases short, with 8 bases between. From germline, CDR1 is SGHDT and CDR2 YYEEEE. The CDR3 reads CASSLNRIYGYTF. The CDR3 DNA sequence: TGTGCCAGCAGCTTGAACAGAATCTATGGCTACACCTTC.

The chain recombines TRBV12-2 with TRBJ1-6; the table names TRBD1, a call not compared with the DNA. TRBV12-2 is noted as a pseudogene. This CDR3 is 17 amino acids long. The CDR3 is CASRPLRGPPMDSPLHF. DNA for the CDR3: TGTGCAAGTCGCCCCCTCAGGGGCCCCCCTATGGATTCACCCCTCCACTTT.

This rearrangement joins TRBV5-1 to TRBJ1-3; D might be TRBD1 (5 bases). Trimming took 2 bases from V and 3 from J, leaving 21 bases between them. CDR3 length: 18 residues. The V gene's germline CDR1 is SGHRS and CDR2 YFSETQ. CDR3 in DNA: TGCGCCAGCAGCTTTTTACCCCGGCAGGGCGAACGTGGAAACACCATATATTTT. This gives the protein CASSFLPRQGERGNTIYF.

The rearrangement uses TRBV21-1 and TRBJ2-3; the table names TRBD2, a call not compared with the DNA. TRBV21-1 is designated a pseudogene. CDR3 length: 21 residues. CDR3 loop: CASSKASSGRGAPFGKDTQYF. CDR3 sequence (DNA): TGTGCCAGCAGCAAAGCTTCCTCGGGGCGGGGGGCCCCTTTTGGCAAAGATACGCAGTATTTT.

The rearrangement uses TRBV6-5 and TRBJ1-1, with 8 nucleotides matching TRBD1. V was clipped by 5 bases and J by 7 bases; unmatched bases: 6. This CDR3 spans 13 amino acids. Germline CDR1 and CDR2: MNHEY and SVGAGI. In DNA form, the CDR3 reads TGTGCCAGCAGTAGAGGACAGGGTAGTGAAGCTTTCTTT. It encodes CASSRGQGSEAFF.

The chain combines TRBV28 with TRBJ1-1; no clear D. Deletions cut 7 bases from V and 11 bases from J, with 20 bases between. The CDR3 covers 13 residues. Per the germline V gene, CDR1 is MDHEN and CDR2 is SYDVKM. Written as DNA, the CDR3 is TGTGCCAGCACCCTTACATTGAGGGCCCCCGCTTTCTTT. This encodes CASTLTLRAPAFF.

The V and J genes are TRBV2 and TRBJ2-3; 12 nucleotides agree with TRBD2. J gave up 4 bases and V 8 bases, and 16 bases lay outside the gene matches. CDR3 length: 18 amino acids. Germline CDR1 is SNHLY and CDR2 is FYNNEI. DNA for the CDR3: TGTGCCAGCGGGGGGACTAGCGGGTCTAACCGTGTGGCAGATACGCAGTATTTT. Amino acids: CASGGTSGSNRVADTQYF.

The chain carries TRBV18 and TRBJ1-5; 7 nucleotides match TRBD1. Germline CDR1 and CDR2: KGHSH and LQKENI. The V gene end was trimmed by 3 bases and the J gene end by 4 bases; junction bases not matched to a gene: 3. This CDR3 comprises 14 residues. The CDR3 protein is CASSPTGRNQPQHF. CDR3 coding DNA: TGTGCCAGCTCACCGACAGGGAGGAATCAGCCCCAGCATTTT.

This clone was seen only once. The chain combines TRBV27 with TRBJ1-1, with D unclear. Trimming cost V 3 bases and J 1 base, with 6 bases left between them. The V gene's germline CDR1 is MNHEY and CDR2 SMNVEV (reference sequence). The CDR3 consists of 13 residues. For the CDR3, the DNA is TGTGCCAGCAGTTTCGCGGAGAACACTGAAGCTTTCTTT. Protein product: CASSFAENTEAFF.

The gene calls are TRBV19 and TRBJ2-1, with 7 bases identical to TRBD1. The germline gives CDR1 LNHDA, CDR2 SQIVND (reference sequence). V shed 5 bases and J 2 bases; nucleotides not matched to a gene: 6. The CDR3 is 15 residues long. The CDR3 region is CASSEPGQTYNEQFF. Written as DNA, the CDR3 is TGTGCCAGTAGTGAGCCGGGACAGACCTACAATGAGCAGTTCTTC.

This rearrangement joins TRBV11-2 to TRBJ2-3, with D possibly being TRBD2 (5 bases). Germline lookup yields CDR1 SGHAT and CDR2 FQNNGV. CDR3 length equals 12 residues. Trimming took 5 bases from V and 6 from J, leaving 9 bases between them. CDR3: CASSPRRDTQYF. The CDR3 nucleotides are TGTGCCAGCAGCCCGAGGAGGGATACGCAGTATTTT.

This chain connects TRBV25-1 to TRBJ2-2; 8 nucleotides agree with TRBD2. The V segment lost 10 bases and the J segment 0 bases; nucleotides outside the gene matches: 7. Germline V gene lookup returns CDR1 MGHDK and CDR2 SYGVNS. The CDR3 extends over 15 amino acids. The CDR3 spells CAISGRGANTGELFF. CDR3 coding DNA: TGTGCCATCTCCGGGCGGGGGGCGAACACCGGGGAGCTGTTTTTT.

This chain joins TRBV5-1 and TRBJ2-3; D possibly corresponds to TRBD1 (6 bases). The V end lost 3 bases, the J end lost 6 bases, and 17 bases lay between the germline ends. Per the germline V gene, CDR1 is SGHRS and CDR2 is YFSETQ. This CDR3 is 15 amino acids long. The DNA for the CDR3 is TGCGCCAGCAGCTCGTCAGGGGCGAGGGCGGATACGCAGTATTTT. This codes for CASSSSGARADTQYF.